A single sample gave rise to the 19 T cell receptor beta chains below, sequenced in a study of blood T cells in healthy people across ages. Through a sample-barcoded 5' primer and a J-beta primer mix, a second PCR was run for about 7 to 12 cycles. Via MiXCR, TCRdb re-called the 5' RACE reads, giving one row per CDR3 protein. The table lists over 500,000 distinct CDR3 sequences, over 40% of them singletons, with about 13% in the top ten. Sequencing was done on a sample of blood. The receptors come from a woman older than 75 in good health.

This clonotype was observed many times. The rearrangement joins TRBV6-1 to TRBJ2-1; 13 bases fit TRBD2. V trimming: 4 bases; J trimming: 4 bases; junction bases outside the gene matches: 7. Looked up from germline, CDR1 is MNHNS and CDR2 is SASEGT. The CDR3 is 17 residues long. The CDR3 loop reads CASSATSGRASYNEQFF. CDR3 bases: TGTGCCAGCAGTGCAACTAGCGGGAGGGCGTCTTACAATGAGCAGTTCTTC.

This chain's CDR3 is CASSLVGGGAYNEQFF. The CDR3 nucleotides read TGTGCCAGCAGTTTAGTAGGCGGGGGAGCTTACAATGAGCAGTTCTTC. The chain uses TRBV12-3 or TRBV12-4 and TRBJ2-1; 7 bases agree with TRBD2. V was clipped by 1 base and J by 4 bases; unmatched bases: 7. The CDR3 has 16 residues.

This clonotype occurred a few times. The rearrangement links TRBV7-2 to TRBJ2-5, with D hard to call. There are 14 residues in the CDR3. CDR1 and CDR2 (germline): SGHTA, FQGNSA. V was clipped by 5 bases and J by 11 bases, with 21 bases between them. This CDR3 is CASSQSLRANEQYF. For the CDR3, the DNA is TGTGCCAGCAGCCAAAGCCTAAGGGCCAATGAGCAGTACTTC.

As to this clonotype: A much more abundant neighbour one base away suggests this may be a read error. The chain uses TRBV5-1 and TRBJ1-2; TRBD1 aligns across 7 bases. CDR3 size: 15 residues. Germline loops: CDR1 SGHRS, CDR2 YFSETQ. The V segment lost 4 bases and the J segment 4 bases; nucleotides outside the gene matches: 10. CDR3 sequence (DNA): TGCGCCAGCAGCCCTGTAGAGGGGGCCGGCTATGGCTACACCTTC. It specifies CASSPVEGAGYGYTF.

This clonotype came up many times. This CDR3 reads CASSYSTENQETQYF. The CDR3 DNA follows: TGTGCCAGCAGTTACTCGACAGAGAACCAAGAGACCCAGTACTTC. The chain combines TRBV6-5 with TRBJ2-5, with D maybe TRBD1 (5 bases). Trimming pared 0 bases from V and 0 bases from J, leaving 8 bases between. CDR1 is MNHEY and CDR2 is SVGAGI in the germline V gene. The CDR3 extends over 15 amino acids.

This clonotype showed up many times. This chain uses TRBV28 with TRBJ2-3; D is possibly TRBD1 (6 bases). The CDR3 is made up of 16 amino acids. Trimming removed 2 bases from V and 3 bases from J, with 15 bases in between. From germline, CDR1 is MDHEN and CDR2 SYDVKM. The CDR3 loop reads CASSLQRARGTDTQYF. In DNA, the CDR3 is TGTGCCAGCAGTTTACAGCGCGCCAGGGGAACAGATACGCAGTATTTT.

Ten or more counts support this clonotype. The genes are TRBV24-1 and TRBJ2-3, with D uncertain. CDR3 length: 15 amino acids. Germline CDR1 reads KGHDR; CDR2 reads SFDVKD. V was pared by 7 bases and J by 2 bases, with 15 bases between. This CDR3 reads CATSSSLSPTDTQYF. The CDR3 nucleotides read TGTGCCACCAGCAGTTCTCTTTCTCCCACAGATACGCAGTATTTT.

This clonotype has at least ten counts. This rearrangement joins TRBV29-1 to TRBJ2-5; tentatively, D is TRBD1 or TRBD2 (5 bases each). CDR1 is SQVTM, CDR2 ANQGSEA, per germline. Trimming stripped 4 bases from V and 4 bases from J, with 10 bases between. The CDR3 has 12 amino acids. This CDR3 reads CSVGGQGETQYF. The CDR3 DNA reads TGCAGCGTTGGAGGGCAGGGAGAGACCCAGTACTTC.

The sample holds many counts of this clonotype. The chain combines TRBV6-5 with TRBJ1-2; D is undetermined. The V gene's germline CDR1 is MNHEY and CDR2 SVGAGI. This CDR3 has 13 residues. V lost 0 bases, J lost 5 bases, and 7 bases lay in between. CDR3 nucleotide sequence: TGTGCCAGCAGTTACTCGTCAGATTATGGCTACACCTTC. Its translation is CASSYSSDYGYTF.

This clonotype showed up just a few times. The gene calls are TRBV19 and TRBJ2-7, with TRBD2 matching over 7 bases. Trimming took 5 bases from V and 2 from J; bases not matched to a gene: 6. The V gene's germline CDR1 is LNHDA and CDR2 SQIVND (reference sequence). The CDR3 extends over 14 amino acids. The CDR3 sequence is CASSPRDYTYEQYF. The CDR3 nucleotides read TGTGCCAGTAGTCCCCGGGACTACACCTACGAGCAGTACTTC.

This clonotype was counted only a few times. This chain uses TRBV7-9 with TRBJ1-1; no definite D call. V was pared by 5 bases and J by 4 bases, with 11 bases between. The CDR3 extends over 13 amino acids. Germline V gives CDR1 SEHNR, CDR2 FQNEAQ (reference sequence). CDR3 region: CASSASGTTEAFF. CDR3 in DNA: TGTGCCAGCAGCGCTAGCGGAACCACTGAAGCTTTCTTT.

The chain uses TRBV7-2 and TRBJ1-2, with TRBD1 identical over 8 bases. The V gene's germline CDR1 is SGHTA and CDR2 FQGNSA. Trimming at V came to 5 bases and at J to 11 bases, leaving 10 bases not matched to a gene. The CDR3 consists of 13 residues. This CDR3 reads CASSGGGTGPYTF. The CDR3 DNA follows: TGTGCCAGCAGCGGGGGAGGGACAGGACCGTACACCTTC.

This clonotype occurred once. A junction end diverges from the germline sequence, so it may reflect a read error. This chain uses TRBV12-3 or TRBV12-4 with TRBJ2-7, with D possibly matching TRBD1 (6 bases). The CDR3 is 12 residues long. The DNA for the CDR3 is TGTGCCAGCAGACGGGACACCTACGAGCTGTACTTC. Its protein product is CASRRDTYELYF.

This clonotype was picked up many times. This chain joins TRBV4-2 and TRBJ2-3; TRBD2 might be the D (5 bases). V was cut by 4 bases and J by 1 base, with 9 bases left in between. The CDR3 spans 14 residues. CDR1 is LGHNA and CDR2 is YNFKEQ in the germline V gene. CDR3 amino acids: CASSRGSGTDTQYF. The CDR3, as DNA: TGTGCCAGCAGCCGAGGGTCTGGCACAGATACGCAGTATTTT.

Comments on this clonotype: The junction departs from the called germline gene at one end, perhaps through a read error. The rearrangement uses TRBV11-2 and TRBJ2-7; possible D gene TRBD1, 6 bases. Germline V gene sequence: CDR1 SGHAT, CDR2 FQNNGV. CDR3 length: 12 amino acids. The CDR3 protein is CASGFQGYEQYF. DNA for the CDR3: TGTGCCAGCGGCTTCCAGGGGTACGAGCAGTACTTC.

The CDR3 nucleotides are TGCAGTGCTCCAAGGGCTCCCGAGCAGTACTTC. It specifies CSAPRAPEQYF. The chain has TRBV20-1 and TRBJ2-7; D is ambiguous. There are 11 residues in the CDR3. CDR1 is DFQATT, CDR2 SNEGSKA, per germline (reference sequence). The ends were cut back, 5 bases at V and 6 bases at J, with 11 bases in the middle.

Comment on this clonotype: A much larger clonotype is one base distant, so this may be a read error. The J gene is TRBJ2-1, the V gene TRBV7-2; D not certain. The DNA end favors TRBJ2-7, so the J call may be wrong. The germline V gene encodes CDR1 SGHTA and CDR2 FQGNSA. The CDR3 extends over 15 amino acids. This CDR3 is CASSLMAFAYNEQYF. Written as DNA, the CDR3 is TGTGCCAGCAGCTTAATGGCATTCGCCTACAATGAGCAGTACTTC.

This clonotype was seen repeatedly, ten times or more. The gene calls are TRBV29-1 and TRBJ2-7; D ambiguous. The V and J ends lost 3 bases and 0 bases respectively, with 6 bases between them. This CDR3 is built from 12 residues. Germline-derived CDR1 and CDR2 are SQVTM and ANQGSEA. The CDR3 sequence: CSVDGGSYEQYF. DNA for the CDR3: TGCAGCGTTGACGGCGGCTCCTACGAGCAGTACTTC.

V gene TRBV5-1 combines with J gene TRBJ2-5; tentatively, D is TRBD1 (6 bases). Germline values: CDR1 SGHRS, CDR2 YFSETQ. Trimming took 4 bases from V and 1 from J, leaving 11 bases between them. The CDR3 runs to 14 residues. CDR3 in amino acids: CASSPQGGQETQYF. CDR3 DNA: TGCGCCAGCAGCCCACAAGGGGGCCAAGAGACCCAGTACTTC.